This T cell receptor beta chain was recorded in a study of blood T cell repertoires in COVID-19 (dated by TCRdb to about 2020). Study-level background: The collaborator samples originated in the United States, Italy and Spain and spanned the acute and convalescent phases of COVID-19. The repertoires were made available in a free public database intended to serve as a resource for research on the immune response to SARS-CoV-2. Deeply sampled blood TCRbeta repertoires from subjects exposed to, actively infected with, or recovered from COVID-19 were included in the dataset. Where available, HLA class I and class II types were obtained from metadata supplied by the sample provider rather than from assay-based typing. The material from the prospective study consisted of cDNA or gDNA derived from T cells, B-cell-depleted T cells, or PBMCs. Samples were obtained from the ongoing ImmuneRACE study (first 160 participants) and from 1,254 subjects provided by 6 global collaborators. A de-identified subject ID, COVID-19 status, age in years and sex were almost always included in the sample metadata.

What the work shows at the level of the full study, not this receptor alone: Clinical and demographic metadata were provided uncurated, with the amount varying by source and participant.

Each collaborating institution followed its own protocols to collect whole blood in K2EDTA tubes. For TCRbeta analysis, collaborator samples were shipped as frozen whole blood, as isolated PBMCs, or as DNA extracted from either sample type. TCRbeta CDR3 regions were amplified from genomic DNA using the immunoSEQ Assay, a bias-controlled multiplex PCR. The original pipeline was this. Within the assay, amplification of reference gene primers was used to estimate how many nucleated cells each sample contained. To quantify the absolute abundance of each unique TCRbeta CDR3 rearrangement, sequence reads were collapsed and filtered. For each sample, productive Simpson clonality was calculated as the square root of Simpson's diversity index across productive rearrangements. The source is immuneACCESS, and TCRdb retained only in-frame sequences with V and J called. Part of the clones is not carried over; for the studies checked, unresolved V genes explain less than half of this, and the remainder is unexplained. V and J calls and clone size are copied from that table; D and trimming were computed from the DNA. Within this sample are about 33,000 clones, with roughly 85% of them counted one time only. The leading ten clones occupy 7.3% of the sample.

This clone was picked up a small number of times. Its binding antigen is unknown. Base qualities are not recorded, but no much larger clone differs from it by a single base. CDR1 and CDR2 are read off the germline V gene (reference sequence) as SEHNR and FQNEAQ. Cut back by 5 bases and 4 bases, the V and J ends lie 18 bases apart. CDR3 length: 15 amino acids, cysteine to phenylalanine. Only CDR3 DNA remains: 45 bases, in frame from the first base. The chain is assembled from TRBV7-9 and TRBJ2-7, with TRBD2 as a weak D call on 5 bases. The clonotype comes from a human donor in a cohort sampled during active COVID-19. The sequencing sample was made of peripheral blood. The CDR3 region reads CASSPLAGNWYEQYF. The DNA is as follows: TGTGCCAGCAGCCCCTTAGCCGGGAATTGGTACGAGCAGTACTTC.